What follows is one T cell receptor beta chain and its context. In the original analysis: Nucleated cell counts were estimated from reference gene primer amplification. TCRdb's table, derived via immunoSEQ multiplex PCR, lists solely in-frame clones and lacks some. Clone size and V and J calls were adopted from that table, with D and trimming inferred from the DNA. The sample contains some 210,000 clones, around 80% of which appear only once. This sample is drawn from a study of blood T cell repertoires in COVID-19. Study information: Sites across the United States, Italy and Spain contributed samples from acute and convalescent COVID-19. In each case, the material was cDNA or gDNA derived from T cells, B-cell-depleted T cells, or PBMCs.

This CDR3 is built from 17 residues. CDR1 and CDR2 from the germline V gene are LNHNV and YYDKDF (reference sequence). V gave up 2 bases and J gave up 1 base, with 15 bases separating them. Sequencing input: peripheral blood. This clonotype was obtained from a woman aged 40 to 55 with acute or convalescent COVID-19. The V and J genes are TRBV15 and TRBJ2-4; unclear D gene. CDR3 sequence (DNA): TGTGCCACCAGCAGATCTCAGGTCGGTGGGGCCAAAAACATTCAGTACTTC. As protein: CATSRSQVGGAKNIQYF. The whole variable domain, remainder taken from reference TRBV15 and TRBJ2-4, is DAMVIQNPRYQVTQFGKPVTLSCSQTLNHNVMYWYQQKSSQAPKLLFHYYDKDFNNEADTPDNFQSRRPNTSFCFLDIRSPGLGDTAMYLCATSRSQVGGAKNIQYFGAGTRLSVL.